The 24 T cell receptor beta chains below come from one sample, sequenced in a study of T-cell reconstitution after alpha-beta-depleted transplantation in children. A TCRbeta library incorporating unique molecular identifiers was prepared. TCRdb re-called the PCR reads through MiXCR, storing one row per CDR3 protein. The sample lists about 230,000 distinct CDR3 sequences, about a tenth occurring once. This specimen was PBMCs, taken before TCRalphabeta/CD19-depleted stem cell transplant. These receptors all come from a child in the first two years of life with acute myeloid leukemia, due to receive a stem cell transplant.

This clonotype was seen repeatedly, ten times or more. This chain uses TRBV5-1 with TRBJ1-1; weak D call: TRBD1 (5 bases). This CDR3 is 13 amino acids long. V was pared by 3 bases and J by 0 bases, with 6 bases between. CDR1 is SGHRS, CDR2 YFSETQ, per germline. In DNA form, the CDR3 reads TGCGCCAGCAGCTACAGGATGAACACTGAAGCTTTCTTT. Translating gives CASSYRMNTEAFF.

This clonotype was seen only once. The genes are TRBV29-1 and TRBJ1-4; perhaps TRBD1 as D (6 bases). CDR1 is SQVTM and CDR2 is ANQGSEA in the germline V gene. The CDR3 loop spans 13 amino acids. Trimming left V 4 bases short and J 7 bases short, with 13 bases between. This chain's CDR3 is CSVANRDIEKLFF. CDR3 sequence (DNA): TGCAGCGTTGCTAACAGGGATATTGAAAAACTGTTTTTT.

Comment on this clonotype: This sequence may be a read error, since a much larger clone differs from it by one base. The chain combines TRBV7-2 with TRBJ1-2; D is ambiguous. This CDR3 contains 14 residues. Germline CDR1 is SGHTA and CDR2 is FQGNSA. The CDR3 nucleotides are TGTGCCAGCAGCTTAGGTCCGGACTCCTATGGCTACCCCTTC. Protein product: CASSLGPDSYGYPF.

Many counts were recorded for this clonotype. The CDR3 DNA is TGTGCCAGCAGTTACGGCGGACGCATCGAAAAACTGTTTTTT. It is translated as CASSYGGRIEKLFF. The chain joins TRBV6-5 to TRBJ1-4; D unclear. CDR3 length equals 14 residues. From germline, CDR1 is MNHEY and CDR2 SVGAGI. V gave up 2 bases and J gave up 8 bases, with 12 bases separating them.

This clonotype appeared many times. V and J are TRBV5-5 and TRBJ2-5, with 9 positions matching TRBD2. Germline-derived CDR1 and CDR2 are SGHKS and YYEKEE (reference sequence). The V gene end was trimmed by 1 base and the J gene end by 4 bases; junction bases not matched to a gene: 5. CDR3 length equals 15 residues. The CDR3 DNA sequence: TGTGCCAGCAGCTTGTTCGCGGGAGGGCCAGAGACCCAGTACTTC. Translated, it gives CASSLFAGGPETQYF.

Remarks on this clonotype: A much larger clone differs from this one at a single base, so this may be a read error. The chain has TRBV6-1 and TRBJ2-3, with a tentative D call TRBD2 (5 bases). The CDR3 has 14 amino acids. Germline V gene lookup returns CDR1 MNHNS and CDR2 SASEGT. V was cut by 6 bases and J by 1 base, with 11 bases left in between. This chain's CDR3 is CASRGGYGTDTQYF. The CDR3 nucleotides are TGTGCCAGCAGAGGCGGGTATGGCACAGATACGCAGTATTTT.

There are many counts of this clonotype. The CDR3 bases are TGTGCCAGTACCCCCGCCGGGGCAAGGTATGGCACTGAAGCTTTCTTT. It is translated as CASTPAGARYGTEAFF. The rearrangement links TRBV19 to TRBJ1-1, with D possibly TRBD1 on 5 matching bases. CDR1 and CDR2 (germline): LNHDA, SQIVND (reference sequence). The V end lost 7 bases, the J end lost 4 bases, and 22 bases lay between the germline ends. The CDR3 sequence is 16 residues long.

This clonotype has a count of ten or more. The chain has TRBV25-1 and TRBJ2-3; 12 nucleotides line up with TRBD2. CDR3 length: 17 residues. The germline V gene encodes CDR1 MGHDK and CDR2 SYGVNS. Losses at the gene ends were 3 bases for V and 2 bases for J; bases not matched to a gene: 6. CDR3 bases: TGTGCCAGCAGTGATCCACTAGCGGGGGGCCACACAGATACGCAGTATTTT. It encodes CASSDPLAGGHTDTQYF.

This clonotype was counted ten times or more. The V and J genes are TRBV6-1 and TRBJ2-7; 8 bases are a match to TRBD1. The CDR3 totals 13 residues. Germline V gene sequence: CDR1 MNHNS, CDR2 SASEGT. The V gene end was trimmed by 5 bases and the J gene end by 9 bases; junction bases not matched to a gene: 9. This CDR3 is CASSQPGQVLQYF. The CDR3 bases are TGTGCCAGCAGTCAACCGGGACAGGTTTTGCAGTACTTC.

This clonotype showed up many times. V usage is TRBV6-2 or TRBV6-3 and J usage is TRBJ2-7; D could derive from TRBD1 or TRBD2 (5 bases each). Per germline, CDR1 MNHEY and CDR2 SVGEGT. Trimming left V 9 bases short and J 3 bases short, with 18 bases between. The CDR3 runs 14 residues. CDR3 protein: CASGTATLFYEQYF. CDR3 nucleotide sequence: TGTGCCAGTGGGACGGCGACCCTCTTCTACGAGCAGTACTTC.

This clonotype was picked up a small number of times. The CDR3 nucleotides read TGTGCCATCAGTGTCGGGAGCGGCCCGGGGGATGAGCAGTTCTTC. It encodes CAISVGSGPGDEQFF. The V gene is TRBV10-3, the J gene TRBJ2-1; D might be TRBD2 (6 bases). Deletions cut 4 bases from V and 8 bases from J, with 18 bases between. Germline V gives CDR1 ENHRY, CDR2 SYGVKD. This CDR3 has 15 amino acids.

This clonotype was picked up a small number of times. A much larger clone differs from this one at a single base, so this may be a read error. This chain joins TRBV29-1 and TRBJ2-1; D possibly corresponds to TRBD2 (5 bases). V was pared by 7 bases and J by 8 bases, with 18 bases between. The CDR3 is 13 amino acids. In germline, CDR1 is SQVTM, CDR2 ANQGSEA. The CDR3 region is CSATTGIRDEQFF. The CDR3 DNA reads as TGCAGCGCCACAACGGGAATTAGGGATGAGCAGTTCTTC.

Here the CDR3 DNA reads TGTGCCATGAGGGCTAGCGGGGGGACTTACAATGAGCAGTTCTTC. Amino acid sequence: CAMRASGGTYNEQFF. V usage is TRBV7-2 and J usage is TRBJ2-1, with 11 positions matching TRBD2. The V gene's germline CDR1 is SGHTA and CDR2 FQGNSA. The CDR3 is 15 residues long. The V segment lost 10 bases and the J segment 4 bases; nucleotides outside the gene matches: 9.

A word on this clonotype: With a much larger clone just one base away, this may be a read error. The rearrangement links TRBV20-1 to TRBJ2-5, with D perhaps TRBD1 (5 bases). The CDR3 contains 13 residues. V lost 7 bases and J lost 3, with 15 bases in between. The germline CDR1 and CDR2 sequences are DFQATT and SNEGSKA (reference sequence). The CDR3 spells CSVHADTEETQYF. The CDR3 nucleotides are TGCAGTGTTCACGCGGACACCGAAGAGACCCAGTACTTC.

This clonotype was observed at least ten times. CDR3 bases: TGTGCCAGCAGCCAAGAAGGCAGGACCAAAAACATTCAGTACTTC. This encodes CASSQEGRTKNIQYF. The chain combines TRBV14 with TRBJ2-4; D is undetermined. The CDR3 loop spans 15 amino acids. Trimming stripped 0 bases from V and 2 bases from J, with 8 bases between. From germline, CDR1 is SGHDN and CDR2 FVKESK.

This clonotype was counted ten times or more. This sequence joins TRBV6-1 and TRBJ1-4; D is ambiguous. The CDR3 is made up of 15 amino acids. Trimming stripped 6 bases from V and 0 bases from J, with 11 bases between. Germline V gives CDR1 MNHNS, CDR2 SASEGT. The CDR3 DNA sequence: TGTGCCAGCAGCTGGGCAACAGCAACTAATGAAAAACTGTTTTTT. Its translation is CASSWATATNEKLFF.

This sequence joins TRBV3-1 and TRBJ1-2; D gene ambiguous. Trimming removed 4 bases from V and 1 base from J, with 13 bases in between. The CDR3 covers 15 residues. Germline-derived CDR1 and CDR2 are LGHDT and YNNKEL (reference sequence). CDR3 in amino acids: CASSLDTEINYGYTF. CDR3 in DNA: TGTGCCAGCAGCCTAGATACGGAGATTAACTATGGCTACACCTTC.

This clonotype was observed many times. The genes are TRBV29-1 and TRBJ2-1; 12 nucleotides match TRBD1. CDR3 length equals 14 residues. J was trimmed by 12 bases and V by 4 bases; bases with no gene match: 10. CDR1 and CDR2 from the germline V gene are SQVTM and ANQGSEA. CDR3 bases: TGCAGCGTTGCCCGGGACAGGGGGCGCGTACGGCAGTTCTTC. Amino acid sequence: CSVARDRGRVRQFF.

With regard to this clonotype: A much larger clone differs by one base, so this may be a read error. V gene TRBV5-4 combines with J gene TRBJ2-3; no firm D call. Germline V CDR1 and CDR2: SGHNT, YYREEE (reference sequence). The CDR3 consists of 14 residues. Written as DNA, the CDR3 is TGTGCCAGGAGCTCCGGGCCTACCACAGATACGCAGTATTTT. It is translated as CARSSGPTTDTQYF.

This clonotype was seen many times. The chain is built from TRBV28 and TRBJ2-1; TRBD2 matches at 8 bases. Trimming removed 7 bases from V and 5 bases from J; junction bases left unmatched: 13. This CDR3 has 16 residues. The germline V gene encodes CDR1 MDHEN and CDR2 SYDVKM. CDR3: CASIRPAGAKDNEQFF. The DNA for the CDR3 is TGTGCCAGCATACGGCCAGCGGGAGCTAAGGACAATGAGCAGTTCTTC.

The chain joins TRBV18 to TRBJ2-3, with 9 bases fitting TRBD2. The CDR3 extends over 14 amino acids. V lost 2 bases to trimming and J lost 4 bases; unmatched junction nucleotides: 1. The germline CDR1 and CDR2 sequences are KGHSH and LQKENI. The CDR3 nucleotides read TGTGCCAGCTCACCAGCGGGGGGGGCAGATACGCAGTATTTT. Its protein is CASSPAGGADTQYF.

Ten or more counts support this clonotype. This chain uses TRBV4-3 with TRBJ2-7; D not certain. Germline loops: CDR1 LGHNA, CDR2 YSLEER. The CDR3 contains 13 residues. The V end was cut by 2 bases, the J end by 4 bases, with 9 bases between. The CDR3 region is CASSQFRGYEQYF. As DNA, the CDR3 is TGCGCCAGCAGCCAATTTCGCGGTTACGAGCAGTACTTC.

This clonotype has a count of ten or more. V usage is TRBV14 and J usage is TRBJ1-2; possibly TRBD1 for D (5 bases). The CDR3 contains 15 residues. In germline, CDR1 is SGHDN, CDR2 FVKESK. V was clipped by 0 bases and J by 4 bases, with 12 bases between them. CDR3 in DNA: TGTGCCAGCAGCCAAGATCTGCGGGGCGGCTATGGCTACACCTTC. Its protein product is CASSQDLRGGYGYTF.

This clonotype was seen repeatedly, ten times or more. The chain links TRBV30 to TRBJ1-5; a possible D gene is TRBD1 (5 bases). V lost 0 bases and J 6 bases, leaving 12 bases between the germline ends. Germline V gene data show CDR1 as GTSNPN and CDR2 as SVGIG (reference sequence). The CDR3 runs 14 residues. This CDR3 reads CAWSVWGGSQPQHF. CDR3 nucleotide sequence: TGTGCCTGGAGTGTCTGGGGGGGATCTCAGCCCCAGCATTTT.